This T cell receptor beta chain was captured by sequencing in a study of response to subunit inactivated influenza vaccine. The study, taken as a whole, reports: With each seasonal influenza vaccination, the authors suggested, few new T cells are recruited.

This CDR3 is built from 13 residues. The germline CDR1 and CDR2 sequences are DFQATT and SNEGSKA (reference sequence). V dropped 6 bases and J dropped 4; count of bases not matched to a gene: 6. About this clonotype itself: Its specificity is not known.

MiXCR, run by TCRdb on the RT-PCR reads, gives a single entry per CDR3 protein. The table has a few hundred thousand distinct CDR3 sequences, roughly a fifth seen once. This receptor was obtained from a man aged 50-75 years who received an inactivated influenza vaccine. V gene TRBV20-1 combines with J gene TRBJ2-7; TRBD1 matches at 10 bases. The sequencing here drew on PBMCs from blood, taken 21 months after vaccination. CDR3 DNA: TGCAGTGCCGACCGGGACAGGGGATACGAGCAGTACTTC. This translates into CSADRDRGYEQYF.